These 2 T cell receptor beta chains were all obtained from the same sample, sequenced in a study of response to subunit inactivated influenza vaccine. In TCRdb, the RT-PCR reads were re-called with MiXCR into one record per CDR3 protein. Among around 650,000 distinct CDR3 sequences listed, more than 15% were seen once. The sample here was PBMCs from blood, taken roughly 13 days after vaccination. These receptors originate from a man aged 45 to 65 who received an inactivated influenza vaccine.

The CDR3 sequence is CASSLGAYQAFF. The CDR3 nucleotides read TGTGCCAGCAGTTTGGGGGCATATCAAGCTTTCTTT. This chain joins TRBV12-3 or TRBV12-4 and TRBJ1-1; D possibly corresponds to TRBD1 (6 bases). V shed 3 bases and J shed 9 bases, with 11 bases lying between them. This CDR3 has 12 residues.

The chain has TRBV12-3 or TRBV12-4 and TRBJ2-5; 7 bases match TRBD1. Trimming at V came to 5 bases and at J to 4 bases, leaving 7 bases not matched to a gene. The CDR3 spans 14 residues. CDR3 nucleotide sequence: TGTGCCAGCAGTGCCCAGACAGGGCGAGAGACCCAGTACTTC. Amino acid sequence: CASSAQTGRETQYF.